This T cell receptor (beta chain) was obtained from a study of blood T cells in healthy people across ages. Findings and caveats of the study: Changes in expanded clonotypes were possibly confounded, as the CMV status of donors was unknown. Estimated diversity, derived from one million T cells, was regarded as an underestimate.

Germline CDR1 reads SGHNT; CDR2 reads YYREEE (reference sequence). The V end was cut by 4 bases, the J end by 1 base, with 17 bases between. The CDR3 covers 16 residues. Only a few counts were recorded for this clonotype. Its matching antigen is unknown. It was around 9 milliliters of peripheral blood that were drawn from each donor. A second PCR, run for roughly 7 to 12 cycles, used a sample-barcoded 5' primer plus a J-beta primer mix. Every molecule of cDNA carried a tag from a template-switch adaptor with 12 random nucleotides. TCRdb re-called the 5' RACE reads through MiXCR, storing one row per CDR3 protein. The sample shows hundreds of thousands of distinct CDR3 sequences, 49% of them seen only once.

Sequenced sample: blood. This sequence was found in a woman aged 55-70 years in good health. The chain carries TRBV5-4 and TRBJ1-1, with unresolved D. CDR3: CASSPDIGRSNTEAFF. Here the CDR3 DNA reads TGTGCCAGCAGCCCTGATATCGGACGGTCGAACACTGAAGCTTTCTTT.